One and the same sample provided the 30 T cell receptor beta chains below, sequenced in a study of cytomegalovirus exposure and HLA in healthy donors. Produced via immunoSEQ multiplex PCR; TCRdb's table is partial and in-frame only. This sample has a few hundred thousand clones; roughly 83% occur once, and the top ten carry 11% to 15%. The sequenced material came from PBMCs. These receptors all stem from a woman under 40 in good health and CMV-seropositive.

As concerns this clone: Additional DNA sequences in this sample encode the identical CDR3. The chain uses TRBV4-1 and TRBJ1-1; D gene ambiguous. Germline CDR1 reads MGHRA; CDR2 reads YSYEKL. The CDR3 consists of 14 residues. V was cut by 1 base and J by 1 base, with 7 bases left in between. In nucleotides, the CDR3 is TGCGCCAGCAGCCAAGGACGGGGGAACACTGAAGCTTTCTTT. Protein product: CASSQGRGNTEAFF.

This CDR3 is CASSPSSGQGVGGYTF. CDR3 DNA sequence: TGTGCCAGCTCACCATCTTCAGGACAGGGGGTTGGTGGCTACACCTTC. The rearrangement uses TRBV18 and TRBJ1-2; 10 nucleotides match TRBD1. Trimming removed 2 bases from V and 7 bases from J; junction bases left unmatched: 10. The V gene's germline CDR1 is KGHSH and CDR2 LQKENI. This CDR3 comprises 16 residues.

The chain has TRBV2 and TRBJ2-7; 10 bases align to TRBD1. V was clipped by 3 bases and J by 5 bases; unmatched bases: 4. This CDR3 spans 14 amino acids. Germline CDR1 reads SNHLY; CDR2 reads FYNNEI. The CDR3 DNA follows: TGTGCCAGCAGTGAGCCGGACAGGGGGGACGAGCAGTACTTC. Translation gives CASSEPDRGDEQYF.

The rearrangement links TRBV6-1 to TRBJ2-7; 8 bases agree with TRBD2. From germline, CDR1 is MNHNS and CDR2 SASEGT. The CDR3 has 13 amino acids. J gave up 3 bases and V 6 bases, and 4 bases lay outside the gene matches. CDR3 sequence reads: CASRMTSDYEQYF. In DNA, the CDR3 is TGTGCCAGCAGAATGACTAGCGACTACGAGCAGTACTTC.

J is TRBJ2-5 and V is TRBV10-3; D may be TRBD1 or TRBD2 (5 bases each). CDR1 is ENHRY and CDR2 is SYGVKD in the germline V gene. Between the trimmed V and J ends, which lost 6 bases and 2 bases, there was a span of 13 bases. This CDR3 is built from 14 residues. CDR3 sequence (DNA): TGTGCCATCAGAGGGACCGATTCGCAAGAGACCCAGTACTTC. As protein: CAIRGTDSQETQYF.

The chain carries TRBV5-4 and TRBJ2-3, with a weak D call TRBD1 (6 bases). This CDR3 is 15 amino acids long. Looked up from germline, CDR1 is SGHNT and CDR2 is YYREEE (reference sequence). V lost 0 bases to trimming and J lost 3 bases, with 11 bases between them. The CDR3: CASSLGSGVTDTQYF. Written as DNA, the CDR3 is TGTGCCAGCAGCTTGGGGTCAGGGGTGACAGATACGCAGTATTTT.

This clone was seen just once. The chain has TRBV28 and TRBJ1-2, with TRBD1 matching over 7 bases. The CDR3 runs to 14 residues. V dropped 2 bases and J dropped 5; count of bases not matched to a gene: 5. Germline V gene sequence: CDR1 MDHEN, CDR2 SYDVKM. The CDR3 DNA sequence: TGTGCCAGCAGTTTAGCAGGGGGTAGTTATGGCTACACCTTC. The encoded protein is CASSLAGGSYGYTF.

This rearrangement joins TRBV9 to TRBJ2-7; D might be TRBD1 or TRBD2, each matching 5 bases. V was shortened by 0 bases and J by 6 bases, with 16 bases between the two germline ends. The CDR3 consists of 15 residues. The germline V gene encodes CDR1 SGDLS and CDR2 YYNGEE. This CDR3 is CASSVGGALAIEQYF. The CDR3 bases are TGTGCCAGCAGCGTAGGGGGCGCGCTAGCAATCGAGCAGTACTTC.

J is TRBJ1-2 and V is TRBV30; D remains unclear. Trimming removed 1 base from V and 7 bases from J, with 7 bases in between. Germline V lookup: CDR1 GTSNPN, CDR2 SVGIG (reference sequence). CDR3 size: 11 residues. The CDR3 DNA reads TGTGCCTGGAGTGCCGCTATTGGCTACACCTTC. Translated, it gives CAWSAAIGYTF.

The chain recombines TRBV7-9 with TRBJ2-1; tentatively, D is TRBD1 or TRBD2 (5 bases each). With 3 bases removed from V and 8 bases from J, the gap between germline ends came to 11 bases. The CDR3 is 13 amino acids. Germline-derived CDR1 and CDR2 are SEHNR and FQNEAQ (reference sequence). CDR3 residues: CASSLGLGDEQFF. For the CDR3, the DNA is TGTGCCAGCAGCTTGGGATTGGGGGATGAGCAGTTCTTC.

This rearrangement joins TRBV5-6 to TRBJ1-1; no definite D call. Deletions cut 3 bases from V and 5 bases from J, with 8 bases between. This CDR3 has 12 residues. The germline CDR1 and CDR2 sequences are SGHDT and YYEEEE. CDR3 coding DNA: TGTGCCAGCAGCTGGACGGAAACTGAAGCTTTCTTT. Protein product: CASSWTETEAFF.

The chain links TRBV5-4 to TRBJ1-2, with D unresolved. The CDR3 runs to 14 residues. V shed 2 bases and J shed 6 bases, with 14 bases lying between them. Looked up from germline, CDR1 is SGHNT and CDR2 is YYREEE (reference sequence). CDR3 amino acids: CASSFNDLPHGYTF. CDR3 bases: TGTGCCAGCAGCTTCAACGACTTACCCCATGGCTACACCTTC.

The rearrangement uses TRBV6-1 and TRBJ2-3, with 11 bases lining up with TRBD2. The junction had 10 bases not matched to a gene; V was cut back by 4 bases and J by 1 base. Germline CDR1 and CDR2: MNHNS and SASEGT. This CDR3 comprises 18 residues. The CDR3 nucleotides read TGTGCCAGCAGTGTGGTAGCGGGAGGGCCGTTGGGCACAGATACGCAGTATTTT. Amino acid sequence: CASSVVAGGPLGTDTQYF.

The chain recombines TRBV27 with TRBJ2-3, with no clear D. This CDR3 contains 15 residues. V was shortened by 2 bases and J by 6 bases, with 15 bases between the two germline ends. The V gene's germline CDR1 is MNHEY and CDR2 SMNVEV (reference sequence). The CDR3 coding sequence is TGTGCCAGCAGTTTAAGCGACCATGGGGTGGATACGCAGTATTTT. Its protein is CASSLSDHGVDTQYF.

This CDR3 reads CASSLYPGTEAFF. The CDR3 nucleotides are TGTGCCAGCAGCTTATACCCTGGCACTGAAGCTTTCTTT. The J gene is TRBJ1-1, the V gene TRBV11-3; D uncertain. Germline V lookup: CDR1 SGHNT, CDR2 YENEEA. This CDR3 comprises 13 residues. V gave up 2 bases and J gave up 4 bases, with 8 bases separating them.

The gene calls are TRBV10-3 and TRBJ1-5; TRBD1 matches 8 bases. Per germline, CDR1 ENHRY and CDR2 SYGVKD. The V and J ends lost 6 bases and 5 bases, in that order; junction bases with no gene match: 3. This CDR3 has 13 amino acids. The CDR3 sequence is CAIRGQADQPQHF. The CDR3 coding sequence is TGTGCCATCAGGGGACAGGCCGATCAGCCCCAGCATTTT.

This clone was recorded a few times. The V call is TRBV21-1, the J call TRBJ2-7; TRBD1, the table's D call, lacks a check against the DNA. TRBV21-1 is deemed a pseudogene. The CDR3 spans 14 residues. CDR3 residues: CASSKERGHYEQYF. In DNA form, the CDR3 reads TGTGCCAGCAGCAAAGAGAGGGGGCACTACGAGCAGTACTTC.

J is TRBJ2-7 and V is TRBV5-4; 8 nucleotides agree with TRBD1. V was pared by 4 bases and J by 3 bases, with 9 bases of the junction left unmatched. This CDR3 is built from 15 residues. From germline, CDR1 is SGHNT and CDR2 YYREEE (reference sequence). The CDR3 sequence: CASSPGDRNLYEQYF. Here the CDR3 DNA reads TGTGCCAGCAGCCCGGGGGACAGGAATCTCTACGAGCAGTACTTC.

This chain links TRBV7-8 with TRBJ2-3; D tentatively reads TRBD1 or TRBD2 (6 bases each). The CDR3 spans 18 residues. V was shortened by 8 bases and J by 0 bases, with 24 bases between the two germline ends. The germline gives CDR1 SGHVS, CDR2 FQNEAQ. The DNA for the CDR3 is TGTGCCAGCGGCGAGGAGGGGGGATCCACGCTGAGCACAGATACGCAGTATTTT. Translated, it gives CASGEEGGSTLSTDTQYF. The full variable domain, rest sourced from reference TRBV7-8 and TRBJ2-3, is GAGVSQSPRYKVAKRGQDVALRCDPISGHVSLFWYQQALGQGPEFLTYFQNEAQLDKSGLPSDRFFAERPEGSVSTLKIQRTQQEDSAVYLCASGEEGGSTLSTDTQYFGPGTRLTVL.

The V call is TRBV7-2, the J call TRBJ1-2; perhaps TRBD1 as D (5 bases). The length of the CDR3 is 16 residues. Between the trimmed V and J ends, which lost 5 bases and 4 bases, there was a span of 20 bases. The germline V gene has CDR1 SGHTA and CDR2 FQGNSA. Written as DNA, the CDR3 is TGTGCCAGCAGCGAAGCGGTGATTTCGGGACCCTATGGCTACACCTTC. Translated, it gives CASSEAVISGPYGYTF.

CDR3 nucleotides: TGTGCCAGCAGCTTACCCTCAAATGAGCAGTTCTTC. It yields the protein CASSLPSNEQFF. This chain links TRBV7-2 with TRBJ2-1; D call uncertain. The germline V gene encodes CDR1 SGHTA and CDR2 FQGNSA. The V end was cut by 2 bases, the J end by 7 bases, with 6 bases between. This CDR3 has 12 amino acids.

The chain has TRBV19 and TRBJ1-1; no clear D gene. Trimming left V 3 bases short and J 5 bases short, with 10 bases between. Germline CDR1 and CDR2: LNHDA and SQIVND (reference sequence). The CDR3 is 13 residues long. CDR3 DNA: TGTGCCAGTAGTATTGAGACGCGAACTGAAGCTTTCTTT. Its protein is CASSIETRTEAFF. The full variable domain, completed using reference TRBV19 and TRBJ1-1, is DGGITQSPKYLFRKEGQNVTLSCEQNLNHDAMYWYRQDPGQGLRLIYYSQIVNDFQKGDIAEGYSVSREKKESFPLTVTSAQKNPTAFYLCASSIETRTEAFFGQGTRLTVV.

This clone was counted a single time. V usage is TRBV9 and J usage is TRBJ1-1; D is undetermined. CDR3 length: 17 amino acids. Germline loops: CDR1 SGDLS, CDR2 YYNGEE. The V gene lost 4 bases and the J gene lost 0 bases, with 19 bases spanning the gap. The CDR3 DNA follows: TGTGCCAGCAGCCCCAGAGGAGGGAGGGATGTGAACACTGAAGCTTTCTTT. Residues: CASSPRGGRDVNTEAFF.

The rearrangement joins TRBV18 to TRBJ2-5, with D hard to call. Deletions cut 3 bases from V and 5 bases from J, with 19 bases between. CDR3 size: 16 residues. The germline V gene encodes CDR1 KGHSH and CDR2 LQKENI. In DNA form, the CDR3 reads TGTGCCAGCTCACCGAATAGACAACACACCAGGGAGACCCAGTACTTC. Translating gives CASSPNRQHTRETQYF.

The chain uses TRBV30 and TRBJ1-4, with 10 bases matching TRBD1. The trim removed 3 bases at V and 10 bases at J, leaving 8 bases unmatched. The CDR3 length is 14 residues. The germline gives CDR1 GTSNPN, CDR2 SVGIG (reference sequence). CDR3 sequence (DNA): TGTGCCTGGAGCCCTGACAGGGGGCAGGTAAAACTGTTTTTT. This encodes CAWSPDRGQVKLFF.

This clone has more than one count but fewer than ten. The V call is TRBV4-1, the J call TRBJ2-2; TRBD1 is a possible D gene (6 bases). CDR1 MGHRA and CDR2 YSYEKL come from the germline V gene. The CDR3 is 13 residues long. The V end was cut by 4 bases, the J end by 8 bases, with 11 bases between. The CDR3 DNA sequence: TGCGCCAGCAGCCCACAGGGCTTTGGGGAGCTGTTTTTT. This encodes CASSPQGFGELFF.

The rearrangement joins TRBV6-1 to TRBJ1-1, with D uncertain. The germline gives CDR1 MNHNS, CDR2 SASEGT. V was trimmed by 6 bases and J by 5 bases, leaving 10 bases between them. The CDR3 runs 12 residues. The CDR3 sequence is CASRAGWTEAFF. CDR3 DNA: TGTGCCAGCAGGGCCGGGTGGACTGAAGCTTTCTTT.

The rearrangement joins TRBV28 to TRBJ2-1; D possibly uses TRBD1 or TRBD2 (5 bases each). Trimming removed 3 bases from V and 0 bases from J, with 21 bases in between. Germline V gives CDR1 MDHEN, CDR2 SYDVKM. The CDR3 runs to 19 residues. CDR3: CASSLTKPGPRTSYNEQFF. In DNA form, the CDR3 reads TGTGCCAGCAGTTTGACCAAGCCGGGGCCTCGAACCTCCTACAATGAGCAGTTCTTC.

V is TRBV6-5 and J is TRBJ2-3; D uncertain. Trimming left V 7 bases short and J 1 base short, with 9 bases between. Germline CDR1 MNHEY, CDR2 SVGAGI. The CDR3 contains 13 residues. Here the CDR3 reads CASIEAGTDTQYF. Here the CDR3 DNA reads TGTGCCAGCATTGAGGCGGGCACAGATACGCAGTATTTT.

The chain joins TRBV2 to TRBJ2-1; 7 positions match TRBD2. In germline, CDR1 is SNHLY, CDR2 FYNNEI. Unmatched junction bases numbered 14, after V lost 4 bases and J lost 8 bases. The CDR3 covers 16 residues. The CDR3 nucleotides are TGTGCCAGCAGTGCTCCCCCGTCGGGCGGGAGACATGAGCAGTTCTTC. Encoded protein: CASSAPPSGGRHEQFF. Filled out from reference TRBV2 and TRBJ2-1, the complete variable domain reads EPEVTQTPSHQVTQMGQEVILRCVPISNHLYFYWYRQILGQKVEFLVSFYNNEISEKSEIFDDQFSVERPDGSNFTLKIRSTKLEDSAMYFCASSAPPSGGRHEQFFGPGTRLTVL.